The 14 T cell receptor beta chains listed next were all sequenced from one sample in a study of molecular identifiers for immune sequencing clone quantification. TCRdb called the PCR reads again in MiXCR, with one record for every CDR3 protein. The sample contains about 500,000 distinct CDR3 sequences, roughly 23% of which appear only once. Sequencing was performed on naive CD8+ T cells from blood, with Jurkat cell RNA spiked in. Subset indicated: FACS-sorted CD8+CD4-CCR7+CD45RA+ naive T cells. These receptors all come from a human donor in good health. Some libraries in this study had Jurkat cell RNA spiked in.

In this sample, this clonotype turned up many times. The CDR3 protein is CSVSGEFSEKLFF. DNA for the CDR3: TGCAGCGTTTCGGGGGAGTTCAGTGAAAAACTGTTTTTT. The rearrangement joins TRBV29-1 to TRBJ1-4; D might be TRBD1 (5 bases). CDR3 length: 13 residues. V was pared by 5 bases and J by 7 bases, with 14 bases between. Germline CDR1 is SQVTM and CDR2 is ANQGSEA.

This clonotype has just a few counts. This chain uses TRBV5-1 with TRBJ2-7; 7 bases map to TRBD1. After removal of 6 bases from V and 2 bases from J, the junction contained 11 bases not matched to a gene. The CDR3 runs to 15 residues. CDR1 and CDR2 (germline): SGHRS, YFSETQ. CDR3 loop: CASTWGTAIPYEQYF. CDR3 nucleotide sequence: TGCGCCAGCACCTGGGGGACAGCTATACCCTACGAGCAGTACTTC.

Concerning this clonotype: A much larger clone differs by one base, so this may be a read error. The chain combines TRBV28 with TRBJ1-5, with D unresolved. The CDR3 is 15 amino acids. CDR1 is MDHEN, CDR2 SYDVKM, per germline. The CDR3: CASSAQAISNQTQHF. The CDR3 DNA follows: TGTGCCAGCAGTGCTCAGGCTATTAGCAATCAGACCCAGCATTTT. Full variable domain (remainder filled in from reference TRBV28 and TRBJ1-5): DVKVTQSSRYLVKRTGEKVFLECVQDMDHENMFWYRQDPGLGLRLIYFSYDVKMKEKGDIPEGYSVSREKKERFSLILESASTNQTSMYLCASSAQAISNQTQHFGDGTRLSIL.

Comments on this clonotype: This may arise from a read error, as a much more abundant clone is one base away. V gene TRBV7-9 combines with J gene TRBJ2-1; TRBD2 agrees at 7 bases. Germline V gives CDR1 SEHNR, CDR2 FQNEAQ (reference sequence). The junction had 10 bases not matched to a gene; V was cut back by 5 bases and J by 9 bases. The CDR3 spans 14 residues. The CDR3: CASSIVAGAGEQFF. As DNA, the CDR3 is TGTGCCAGCAGCATTGTGGCGGGAGCAGGTGAGCAGTTCTTC.

This clonotype was counted only a few times. The V and J genes are TRBV12-3 or TRBV12-4 and TRBJ2-3, with D tentatively TRBD2 (5 bases). Trimming removed 7 bases from V and 2 bases from J, with 13 bases in between. CDR3 length: 14 residues. The CDR3 sequence is CASTRGSNTDTQYF. Here the CDR3 DNA reads TGTGCCAGCACCCGGGGTTCCAACACAGATACGCAGTATTTT.

This clonotype was observed many times. The chain's CDR3 is CSVDPTGAASTDTQYF. The DNA for the CDR3 is TGCAGCGTTGACCCGACAGGGGCTGCTAGCACAGATACGCAGTATTTT. This sequence joins TRBV29-1 and TRBJ2-3; 8 positions match TRBD1. The CDR3 is 16 residues long. Unmatched junction bases numbered 8, after V lost 3 bases and J lost 0 bases. Germline V gene lookup returns CDR1 SQVTM and CDR2 ANQGSEA.

This clonotype was counted once. A much larger clone differs from this one at a single base, so this may be a read error. This rearrangement joins TRBV9 to TRBJ1-1; 7 bases align to TRBD1. Germline CDR1 reads SGDLS; CDR2 reads YYNGEE. CDR3 length equals 14 residues. V lost 3 bases to trimming and J lost 8 bases; unmatched junction nucleotides: 10. The CDR3 coding sequence is TGTGCCAGCAGCGGATACAGAGAACAGGGGGAAGCTTTCTTT. Translated: CASSGYREQGEAFF.

This clonotype was seen just once. V and J are TRBV12-3 or TRBV12-4 and TRBJ2-7, with D hard to call. This CDR3 has 12 amino acids. Trimming removed 8 bases at V and 4 bases at J, with 12 bases between. As DNA, the CDR3 is TGTGCCAGCGGTTCGGTTTCGTACGAGCAGTACTTC. Encoded protein: CASGSVSYEQYF.

The chain has TRBV3-1 and TRBJ2-7; D is possibly TRBD1 (6 bases). The germline CDR1 and CDR2 sequences are LGHDT and YNNKEL (reference sequence). Trimming took off 2 bases at V and 6 bases at J, with 14 bases between the two ends. The length of the CDR3 is 14 residues. The CDR3 reads CASSQHTQGGEQYF. The CDR3 DNA reads as TGTGCCAGCAGCCAACATACCCAAGGGGGCGAGCAGTACTTC.

This clonotype was counted many times. The V call is TRBV13, the J call TRBJ2-7; 13 bases map to TRBD2. Germline CDR1 reads PRHDT; CDR2 reads FYEKMQ (reference sequence). The CDR3 has 16 amino acids. V lost 3 bases and J lost 7; bases outside the gene matches: 9. CDR3: CASSFFQLAGGREQYF. CDR3 bases: TGTGCCAGCAGCTTTTTCCAACTAGCGGGAGGGAGGGAGCAGTACTTC.

In this sample, this clonotype turned up many times. The chain employs TRBV27 and TRBJ1-1, with 8 bases that match TRBD1. The CDR3 extends over 16 amino acids. V lost 4 bases to trimming and J lost 1 base; unmatched junction nucleotides: 8. The germline V gene has CDR1 MNHEY and CDR2 SMNVEV (reference sequence). The CDR3 protein is CASSSPRQGANTEAFF. Here the CDR3 DNA reads TGTGCCAGCAGTTCCCCTCGGCAGGGGGCGAACACTGAAGCTTTCTTT.

This clonotype was seen at least ten times. This chain connects TRBV9 to TRBJ2-3, with a tentative D call TRBD2 (5 bases). Trimming left V 4 bases short and J 0 bases short, with 15 bases between. The length of the CDR3 is 16 residues. Germline V gene data show CDR1 as SGDLS and CDR2 as YYNGEE. The CDR3 is CASSRGSRSSTDTQYF. The CDR3 DNA sequence: TGTGCCAGCAGCCGAGGGTCCAGATCTAGCACAGATACGCAGTATTTT.

This clonotype was picked up a small number of times. The rearrangement links TRBV6-5 to TRBJ2-3, with D unclear. TRBJ1-5 matches the DNA end more closely, so the J call is doubtful. The CDR3 totals 12 residues. Germline loops: CDR1 MNHEY, CDR2 SVGAGI. Written as DNA, the CDR3 is TGTGCCAGCAGTTACGGTACAGATACGCAGCATTTT. Its protein product is CASSYGTDTQHF.

There are many counts of this clonotype. V is TRBV13 and J is TRBJ2-5, with TRBD1 matching 8 bases. The germline gives CDR1 PRHDT, CDR2 FYEKMQ (reference sequence). Trimming at V came to 5 bases and at J to 2 bases, leaving 7 bases not matched to a gene. The CDR3 loop spans 15 amino acids. The CDR3 spells CASSSAGQGQETQYF. The DNA for the CDR3 is TGTGCCAGCAGCAGTGCCGGACAGGGACAAGAGACCCAGTACTTC.